This T cell receptor beta chain was captured in a study of T cells after yellow fever vaccination. This clonotype was found many times. TCRdb processed the 5' RACE reads anew with MiXCR; each CDR3 protein has one entry. The table records approximately 600,000 distinct CDR3 sequences, 12% of them present only once. Germline CDR1 reads KGHSH; CDR2 reads LQKENI. This CDR3 has 16 amino acids. Trimming removed 3 bases from V and 8 bases from J; junction bases left unmatched: 10. Sample: PBMCs, taken on the day of the yellow fever booster vaccination. This rearrangement joins TRBV18 to TRBJ2-1; 10 nucleotides match TRBD1. The receptor's source is a young man who received the YFV17D yellow fever vaccine. For the CDR3, the DNA is TGTGCCAGCTCACCTCCGGGACAGGGGATTACGCATGAGCAGTTCTTC. Protein sequence: CASSPPGQGITHEQFF. Filled out from reference TRBV18 and TRBJ2-1, the complete variable domain reads NAGVMQNPRHLVRRRGQEARLRCSPMKGHSHVYWYRQLPEEGLKFMVYLQKENIIDESGMPKERFSAEFPKEGPSILRIQQVVRGDSAAYFCASSPPGQGITHEQFFGPGTRLTVL.